A single sample is the source of the 29 T cell receptor beta chains below, sequenced in a study of human T cells and chemical hapten exposure. TCRdb analysed the RACE reads with MiXCR anew, one entry per CDR3 protein. The table records some 360,000 distinct CDR3 sequences, approximately 5.1% of them present only once. Time point given: pre-sensitization, week 0. Indicated treatment: therapeutic diphenylcyclopropenone sensitization with weekly scalp DPC. The source material was whole blood, sampled in connection with sensitization to the hapten diphenylcyclopropenone (DPC). All receptors come from a woman aged 45-65 years with alopecia areata. Some clones in this sample may be carry-over from other donors' samples.

The J gene is TRBJ2-6, the V gene TRBV27, with 8 bases matching TRBD2. Trimming at V came to 8 bases and at J to 2 bases, leaving 5 bases not matched to a gene. The germline V gene encodes CDR1 MNHEY and CDR2 SMNVEV (reference sequence). There are 15 residues in the CDR3. The CDR3 loop is CASGLAGPGANVLTF. DNA of the CDR3: TGTGCCAGCGGATTAGCGGGGCCTGGGGCCAACGTCCTGACTTTC. Supplemented by reference TRBV27 and TRBJ2-6, the full variable domain reads EAQVTQNPRYLITVTGKKLTVTCSQNMNHEYMSWYRQDPGLGLRQIYYSMNVEVTDKGDVPEGYKVSRKEKRNFPLILESPSPNQTSLYFCASGLAGPGANVLTFGAGSRLTVL.

This clonotype appeared many times. The genes are TRBV12-5 and TRBJ2-3; D gene ambiguous. Germline V gene data show CDR1 as LGHNT and CDR2 as FRNRAP. Trimming left V 1 base short and J 5 bases short, with 4 bases between. The CDR3 covers 12 residues. In DNA form, the CDR3 reads TGTGCTAGTGGTTTGGGAAGAGATACGCAGTATTTT. Translating it yields CASGLGRDTQYF.

This clonotype was recorded at least ten times. DNA of the CDR3: TGCAGTGCCTTTAGTTCGGGCAATGAGCAGTTCTTC. This encodes CSAFSSGNEQFF. This chain uses TRBV20-1 with TRBJ2-1, with D uncertain. V gave up 6 bases and J gave up 6 bases, with 12 bases separating them. CDR1 DFQATT and CDR2 SNEGSKA come from the germline V gene (reference sequence). The CDR3 is made up of 12 amino acids.

In its sample, this clonotype was seen a few times. The CDR3 protein is CASSLEYRTVYNSPLHF. The CDR3, as DNA: TGTGCCAGCAGTTTAGAATATCGGACAGTCTATAATTCACCCCTCCACTTT. The gene calls are TRBV12-3 or TRBV12-4 and TRBJ1-6; tentatively, D is TRBD1 (6 bases). Trimming stripped 1 base from V and 3 bases from J, with 13 bases between. The CDR3 runs to 17 residues.

This clonotype was counted ten times or more. The chain uses TRBV9 and TRBJ2-3, with TRBD1 matching over 7 bases. The trim removed 0 bases at V and 2 bases at J, leaving 9 bases unmatched. Germline CDR1 SGDLS, CDR2 YYNGEE. The CDR3 spans 17 residues. CDR3 residues: CASSVGRGGGTTDTQYF. The CDR3 DNA sequence: TGTGCCAGCAGCGTAGGTCGAGGGGGCGGAACCACAGATACGCAGTATTTT.

This clonotype was detected many times. The rearrangement links TRBV6-6 to TRBJ2-2; possible D gene TRBD1, 6 bases. The CDR3 extends over 14 amino acids. The germline V gene has CDR1 MNHNY and CDR2 SVGAGI (reference sequence). V lost 6 bases and J 6 bases, leaving 14 bases between the germline ends. CDR3: CASSGTLWAGELFF. The CDR3, as DNA: TGTGCCAGCAGCGGGACACTCTGGGCCGGGGAGCTGTTTTTT.

This clonotype was seen at least ten times. This sequence joins TRBV13 and TRBJ1-2, with D tentatively TRBD1 (5 bases). V lost 2 bases, J lost 4 bases, and 8 bases lay in between. Germline-derived CDR1 and CDR2 are PRHDT and FYEKMQ (reference sequence). The CDR3 contains 13 residues. The DNA for the CDR3 is TGTGCCAGCAGCTTACGGGGCAGCTATGGCTACACCTTC. It is translated as CASSLRGSYGYTF. The full variable domain, rest sourced from reference TRBV13 and TRBJ1-2, is AAGVIQSPRHLIKEKRETATLKCYPIPRHDTVYWYQQGPGQDPQFLISFYEKMQSDKGSIPDRFSAQQFSDYHSELNMSSLELGDSALYFCASSLRGSYGYTFGSGTRLTVV.

Many counts were recorded for this clonotype. The chain carries TRBV11-2 and TRBJ2-6; D is possibly TRBD1 (6 bases). The CDR3 runs 16 residues. Germline V gene data show CDR1 as SGHAT and CDR2 as FQNNGV. Trimming removed 0 bases at V and 0 bases at J, with 6 bases between. The CDR3 nucleotides read TGTGCCAGCAGCTTAGAAGGGGGCTCTGGGGCCAACGTCCTGACTTTC. Translating gives CASSLEGGSGANVLTF. The full variable domain, completed using reference TRBV11-2 and TRBJ2-6, is EAGVAQSPRYKIIEKRQSVAFWCNPISGHATLYWYQQILGQGPKLLIQFQNNGVVDDSQLPKDRFSAERLKGVDSTLKIQPAKLEDSAVYLCASSLEGGSGANVLTFGAGSRLTVL.

This clonotype was seen a few times. This chain connects TRBV20-1 to TRBJ2-7, with D possibly matching TRBD2 (5 bases). The CDR3 loop spans 15 amino acids. V was shortened by 6 bases and J by 1 base, with 19 bases between the two germline ends. CDR1 and CDR2 from the germline V gene are DFQATT and SNEGSKA (reference sequence). Written as DNA, the CDR3 is TGCAGTGCCCCCCCAGCGGCCGCAGGATCCTACGAGCAGTACTTC. Amino acid sequence: CSAPPAAAGSYEQYF.

The chain combines TRBV20-1 with TRBJ1-1; D gene uncertain. Between the trimmed V and J ends, which lost 1 base and 6 bases, there was a span of 12 bases. Per the germline V gene, CDR1 is DFQATT and CDR2 is SNEGSKA (reference sequence). The CDR3 covers 13 residues. CDR3 bases: TGCAGTGCTAGAGTGTCGCAAATCCCTGAAGCTTTCTTT. As protein: CSARVSQIPEAFF.

The gene calls are TRBV5-1 and TRBJ1-5; unclear D gene. Germline CDR1 SGHRS, CDR2 YFSETQ. This CDR3 spans 14 amino acids. V lost 0 bases to trimming and J lost 8 bases, with 12 bases between them. CDR3 coding DNA: TGCGCCAGCAGCTTGGCCGCGGGTTTGGAGCCCCAGCATTTT. This codes for CASSLAAGLEPQHF.

In this sample, this clonotype turned up many times. The chain recombines TRBV24-1 with TRBJ2-1; the D gene is possibly TRBD2 (6 bases). CDR1 and CDR2 from the germline V gene are KGHDR and SFDVKD. The V end lost 6 bases, the J end lost 10 bases, and 12 bases lay between the germline ends. CDR3 length: 12 amino acids. CDR3: CATSSGVGEQFF. The CDR3 DNA sequence: TGTGCCACCAGTTCGGGGGTCGGGGAGCAGTTCTTC.

In its sample, this clonotype was seen many times. The chain employs TRBV6-2 or TRBV6-3 and TRBJ2-7; TRBD2 aligns across 14 bases. Trimming took 2 bases from V and 6 from J; bases not matched to a gene: 9. Germline CDR1 is MNHEY and CDR2 is SVGEGT. CDR3 size: 17 residues. Here the CDR3 reads CASSYGGTSGSGPEQYF. The CDR3 DNA follows: TGTGCCAGCAGTTACGGCGGGACTAGCGGGAGCGGCCCCGAGCAGTACTTC.

This clonotype was picked up many times. This rearrangement joins TRBV7-2 to TRBJ2-1; 12 bases line up with TRBD2. In germline, CDR1 is SGHTA, CDR2 FQGNSA. The CDR3 covers 17 residues. Germline trimming cut 3 bases from V and 5 bases from J; bases unmatched to any gene: 8. The CDR3 is CASSLGRLAGVNNEQFF. As DNA, the CDR3 is TGTGCCAGCAGCTTGGGGAGACTAGCGGGAGTGAACAATGAGCAGTTCTTC.

This clonotype was counted between two and nine times. The CDR3 loop reads CATSRGGGVGGTDTQYF. The CDR3 DNA reads as TGTGCCACCAGCAGAGGAGGAGGGGTCGGGGGCACAGATACGCAGTATTTT. V is TRBV15 and J is TRBJ2-3; tentative D call: TRBD2 (6 bases). Germline V gives CDR1 LNHNV, CDR2 YYDKDF (reference sequence). The CDR3 length is 17 residues. V was shortened by 1 base and J by 1 base, with 15 bases between the two germline ends.

This clonotype was counted many times. The V call is TRBV7-2, the J call TRBJ2-3, with TRBD2 identical over 13 bases. J lost 6 bases, V lost 5 bases, and 5 bases had no gene match. This CDR3 has 15 amino acids. Germline assignment: CDR1 SGHTA and CDR2 FQGNSA. CDR3 bases: TGTGCCAGCAGCACCGGACTAGCGGGGGCTGATACGCAGTATTTT. Its protein is CASSTGLAGADTQYF. Looking up the rest from reference TRBV7-2 and TRBJ2-3 gives the full variable domain: GAGVSQSPSNKVTEKGKDVELRCDPISGHTALYWYRQSLGQGLEFLIYFQGNSAPDKSGLPSDRFSAERTGGSVSTLTIQRTQQEDSAVYLCASSTGLAGADTQYFGPGTRLTVL.

This chain connects TRBV4-3 to TRBJ2-3; D may be TRBD2 (6 bases). The V gene lost 1 base and the J gene lost 8 bases, with 13 bases spanning the gap. Germline assignment: CDR1 LGHNA and CDR2 YSLEER. The CDR3 has 14 amino acids. The CDR3 nucleotides are TGCGCCAGCAGCCAAGGTACCGGGGGTGTTACGCAGTATTTT. It translates to CASSQGTGGVTQYF.

This clonotype was recorded a few times. CDR3 loop: CASGSGQGGSPLHF. The CDR3 DNA sequence: TGTGCTAGTGGTTCCGGACAGGGTGGCTCACCCCTCCACTTT. V usage is TRBV12-5 and J usage is TRBJ1-6; TRBD1 agrees at 8 bases. The CDR3 extends over 14 amino acids. Losses at the gene ends were 4 bases for V and 10 bases for J; bases not matched to a gene: 6. Germline CDR1 reads LGHNT; CDR2 reads FRNRAP. The full variable domain, in which reference TRBV12-5 and TRBJ1-6 provide the parts outside the CDR3, is DARVTQTPRHKVTEMGQEVTMRCQPILGHNTVFWYRQTMMQGLELLAYFRNRAPLDDSGMPKDRFSAEMPDATLATLKIQPSEPRDSAVYFCASGSGQGGSPLHFGNGTRLTVT.

With respect to this clonotype: A much more abundant neighbour one base away suggests this may be a read error. Since the CDR3 does not end with the conserved phenylalanine or tryptophan, this likely comes from a read error. This rearrangement joins TRBV28 to TRBJ2-7; TRBD2 is a possible D gene (7 bases). Germline lookup yields CDR1 MDHEN and CDR2 SYDVKM. The V gene lost 6 bases and the J gene lost 4 bases, with 16 bases spanning the gap. This CDR3 is built from 14 residues. For the CDR3, the DNA is TGTGCCAGCAGCGCTAGGGGGGGTCCGTACGAGCAGTACTGC. This translates into CASSARGGPYEQYC.

The sample holds a few counts of this clonotype. The genes are TRBV5-4 and TRBJ2-1; possible D gene TRBD1, 6 bases. From germline, CDR1 is SGHNT and CDR2 YYREEE (reference sequence). The length of the CDR3 is 13 residues. V lost 4 bases and J lost 8, with 13 bases in between. Here the CDR3 DNA reads TGTGCCAGCAGCGGGGGCCCCGAGGATGAGCAGTTCTTC. Residues: CASSGGPEDEQFF.

This clonotype was observed a handful of times. The chain links TRBV18 to TRBJ1-1; 9 nucleotides match TRBD1. Trimming cost V 2 bases and J 5 bases; bases outside gene matches: 6. The CDR3 spans 15 residues. Germline CDR1 KGHSH, CDR2 LQKENI. Here the CDR3 reads CASSPRQGERTEAFF. The CDR3 DNA is TGTGCCAGCTCACCAAGACAGGGGGAAAGGACTGAAGCTTTCTTT.

This clonotype has ten or more counts. The chain has TRBV11-1 and TRBJ2-1; 9 bases match TRBD2. Germline trimming cut 2 bases from V and 0 bases from J; bases unmatched to any gene: 20. This CDR3 spans 22 amino acids. In germline, CDR1 is SGHAT, CDR2 FQDESV (reference sequence). This CDR3 reads CASSLSQGLRGRDDSSYNEQFF. DNA of the CDR3: TGTGCCAGCAGCTTATCACAAGGGCTCCGCGGGAGGGACGATAGCTCCTACAATGAGCAGTTCTTC.

This clonotype was observed at least ten times. The chain couples TRBV10-3 to TRBJ1-5, with 10 bases matching TRBD1. This CDR3 is 15 amino acids long. V was clipped by 2 bases and J by 9 bases; unmatched bases: 7. The germline V gene has CDR1 ENHRY and CDR2 SYGVKD. The CDR3 spells CAISEGQGGRRPQHF. Here the CDR3 DNA reads TGTGCCATCAGTGAGGGACAGGGGGGTCGCAGGCCCCAGCATTTT.

The chain combines TRBV20-1 with TRBJ2-7; D perhaps matches TRBD1 (6 bases). CDR3 size: 15 residues. V lost 2 bases to trimming and J lost 0 bases, with 14 bases between them. The V gene's germline CDR1 is DFQATT and CDR2 SNEGSKA (reference sequence). CDR3 DNA: TGCAGTGCTAGATTGGCGACAGGCAGCTCCTACGAGCAGTACTTC. As protein: CSARLATGSSYEQYF.

This clonotype occurred many times. The chain employs TRBV6-1 and TRBJ1-1; D not certain. Germline V gene data show CDR1 as MNHNS and CDR2 as SASEGT. V gave up 6 bases and J gave up 3 bases, with 14 bases separating them. The CDR3 extends over 14 amino acids. CDR3 sequence (DNA): TGTGCCAGCAGGGAGGCAGAACTTGACACTGAAGCTTTCTTT. It encodes CASREAELDTEAFF.

This clonotype was seen a few times. The gene calls are TRBV7-6 and TRBJ1-1; no firm D call. Trimming removed 5 bases from V and 7 bases from J, with 11 bases in between. Germline values: CDR1 SGHVS, CDR2 FNYEAQ. This CDR3 is 12 amino acids long. DNA of the CDR3: TGTGCCAGCAGCCCGGACCGATTTGAAGCTTTCTTT. Translating gives CASSPDRFEAFF.

J is TRBJ2-3 and V is TRBV2, with 10 bases aligning to TRBD1. This CDR3 spans 12 amino acids. Germline CDR1 SNHLY, CDR2 FYNNEI. V trimming: 0 bases; J trimming: 13 bases; junction bases outside the gene matches: 1. The CDR3: CASSEAGTGEYF. CDR3 DNA: TGTGCCAGCAGTGAAGCGGGGACAGGGGAGTATTTT.

Only a few counts were recorded for this clonotype. The chain employs TRBV12-3 or TRBV12-4 and TRBJ2-1; D is perhaps TRBD1 or TRBD2 (6 bases each). V lost 4 bases, J lost 10 bases, and 11 bases lay in between. The CDR3 is made up of 12 amino acids. Written as DNA, the CDR3 is TGTGCCAGCAGTTACGGGGGCCGGGAGCAGTTCTTC. Protein product: CASSYGGREQFF.

The table lists this clonotype with many counts. The chain uses TRBV5-1 and TRBJ2-3; D call uncertain. V lost 4 bases, J lost 1 base, and 19 bases lay in between. The length of the CDR3 is 17 residues. The germline gives CDR1 SGHRS, CDR2 YFSETQ. For the CDR3, the DNA is TGCGCCAGCAGCAGGCTTGGGCCCGGCGGAGGCACAGATACGCAGTATTTT. Translating gives CASSRLGPGGGTDTQYF.